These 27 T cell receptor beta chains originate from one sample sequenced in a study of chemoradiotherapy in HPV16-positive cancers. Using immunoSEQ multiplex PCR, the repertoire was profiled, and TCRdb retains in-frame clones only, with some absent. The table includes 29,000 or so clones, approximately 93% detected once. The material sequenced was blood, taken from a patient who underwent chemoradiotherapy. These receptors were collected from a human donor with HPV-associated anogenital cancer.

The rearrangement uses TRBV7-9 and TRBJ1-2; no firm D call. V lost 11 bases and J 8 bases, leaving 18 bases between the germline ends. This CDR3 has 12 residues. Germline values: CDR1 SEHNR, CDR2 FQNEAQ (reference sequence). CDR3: CASSRVGQGYTF. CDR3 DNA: TGTGCCTCTTCCCGTGTGGGTCAGGGCTACACCTTC.

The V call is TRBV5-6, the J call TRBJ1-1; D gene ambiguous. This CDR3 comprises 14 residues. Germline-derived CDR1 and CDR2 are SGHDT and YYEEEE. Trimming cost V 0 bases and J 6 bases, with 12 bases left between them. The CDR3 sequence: CASSLGQSFAEAFF. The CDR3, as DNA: TGTGCCAGCAGCTTGGGCCAGTCTTTCGCTGAAGCTTTCTTT.

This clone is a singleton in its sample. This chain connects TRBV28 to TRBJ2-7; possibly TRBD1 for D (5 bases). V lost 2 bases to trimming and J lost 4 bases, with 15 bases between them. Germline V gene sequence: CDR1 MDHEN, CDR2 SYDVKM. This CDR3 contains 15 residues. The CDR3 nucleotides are TGTGCCAGCAGTTTAGATGGTTTGGGGCATTACGAGCAGTACTTC. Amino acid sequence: CASSLDGLGHYEQYF.

CDR3 sequence: CASRSGLAGPHEQYF. The CDR3 nucleotides are TGCGCCAGCAGATCGGGACTAGCGGGACCCCACGAGCAGTACTTC. This chain connects TRBV5-1 to TRBJ2-7, with 13 positions matching TRBD2. This CDR3 region has 15 residues. Trimming took 5 bases from V and 5 from J; bases not matched to a gene: 7. Germline-derived CDR1 and CDR2 are SGHRS and YFSETQ.

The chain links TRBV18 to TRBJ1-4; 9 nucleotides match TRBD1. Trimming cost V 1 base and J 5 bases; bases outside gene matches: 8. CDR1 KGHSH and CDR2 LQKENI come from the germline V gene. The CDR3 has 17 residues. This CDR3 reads CASSPLGQGRRNEKLFF. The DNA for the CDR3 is TGTGCCAGCTCACCACTGGGACAGGGACGCCGGAATGAAAAACTGTTTTTT.

The CDR3 reads CASIAGGLNEQFF. CDR3 bases: TGTGCCAGCATTGCCGGGGGCCTCAATGAGCAGTTCTTC. The rearrangement links TRBV6-6 to TRBJ2-1, with D perhaps assigned TRBD1 or TRBD2 (6 bases each). V dropped 7 bases and J dropped 6 bases, with 13 bases sitting between them. CDR3 size: 13 residues. CDR1 is MNHNY and CDR2 is SVGAGI in the germline V gene (reference sequence).

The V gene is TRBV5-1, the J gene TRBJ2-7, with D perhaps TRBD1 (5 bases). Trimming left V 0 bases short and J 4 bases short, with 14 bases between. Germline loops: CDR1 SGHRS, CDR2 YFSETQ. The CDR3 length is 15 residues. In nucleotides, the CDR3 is TGCGCCAGCAGCTTGGTCGCAGGGCTAACTTACGAGCAGTACTTC. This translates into CASSLVAGLTYEQYF.

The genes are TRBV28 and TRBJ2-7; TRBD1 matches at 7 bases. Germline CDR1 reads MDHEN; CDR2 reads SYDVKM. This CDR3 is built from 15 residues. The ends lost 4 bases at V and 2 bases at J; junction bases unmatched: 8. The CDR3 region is CASSSSTGTAYEQYF. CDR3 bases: TGTGCCAGCAGTTCCTCTACCGGGACAGCCTACGAGCAGTACTTC.

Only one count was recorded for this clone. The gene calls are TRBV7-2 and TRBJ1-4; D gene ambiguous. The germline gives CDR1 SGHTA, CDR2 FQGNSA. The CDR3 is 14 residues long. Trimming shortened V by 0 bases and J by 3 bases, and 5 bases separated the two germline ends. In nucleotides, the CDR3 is TGTGCCAGCAGCTTAGCCGGACCTAATGAAAAACTGTTTTTT. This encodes CASSLAGPNEKLFF.

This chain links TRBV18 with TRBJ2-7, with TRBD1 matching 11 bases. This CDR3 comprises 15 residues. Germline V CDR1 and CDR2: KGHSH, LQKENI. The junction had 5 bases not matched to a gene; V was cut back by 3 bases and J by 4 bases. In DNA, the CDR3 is TGTGCCAGCTCACCCCGGGACAGGGGGATGTACGAGCAGTACTTC. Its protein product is CASSPRDRGMYEQYF.

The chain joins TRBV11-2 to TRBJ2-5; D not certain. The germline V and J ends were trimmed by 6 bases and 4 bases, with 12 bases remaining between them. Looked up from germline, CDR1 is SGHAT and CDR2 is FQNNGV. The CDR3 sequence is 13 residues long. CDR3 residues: CASSRSRRETQYF. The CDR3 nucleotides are TGTGCCAGCAGTCGGTCTAGGCGAGAGACCCAGTACTTC.

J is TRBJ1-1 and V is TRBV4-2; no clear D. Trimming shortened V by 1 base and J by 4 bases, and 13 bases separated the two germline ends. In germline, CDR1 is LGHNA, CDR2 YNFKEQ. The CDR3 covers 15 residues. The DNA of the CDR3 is TGTGCCAGCAGCCAAGTTTTTCAGGTTAGCACTGAAGCTTTCTTT. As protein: CASSQVFQVSTEAFF.

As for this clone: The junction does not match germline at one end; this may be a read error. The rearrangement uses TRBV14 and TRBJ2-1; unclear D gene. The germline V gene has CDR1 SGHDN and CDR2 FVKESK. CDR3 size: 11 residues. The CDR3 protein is CASSPDNEQFF. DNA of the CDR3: TGTGCCAGCAGCCCCGACAACGAGCAGTTCTTC.

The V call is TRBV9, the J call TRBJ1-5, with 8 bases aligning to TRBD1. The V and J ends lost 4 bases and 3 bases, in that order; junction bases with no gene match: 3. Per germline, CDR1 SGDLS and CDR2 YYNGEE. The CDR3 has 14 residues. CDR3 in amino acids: CASSLTGANQPQHF. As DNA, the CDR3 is TGTGCCAGCAGCCTGACAGGGGCCAATCAGCCCCAGCATTTT.

CDR3 sequence: CASSARAEGLPYEQYF. CDR3 in DNA: TGTGCCAGCAGCGCCCGCGCGGAGGGCCTACCCTACGAGCAGTACTTC. This chain links TRBV13 with TRBJ2-7, with D tentatively TRBD2 (6 bases). From germline, CDR1 is PRHDT and CDR2 FYEKMQ (reference sequence). The CDR3 is 16 residues long. V was cut by 5 bases and J by 2 bases, with 19 bases left in between.

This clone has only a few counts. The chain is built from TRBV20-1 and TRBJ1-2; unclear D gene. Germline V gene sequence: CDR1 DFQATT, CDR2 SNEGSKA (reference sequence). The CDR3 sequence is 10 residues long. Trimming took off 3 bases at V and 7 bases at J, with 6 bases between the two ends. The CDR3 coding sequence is TGCAGTGCTAGGGTTGGTGGCTACACCTTC. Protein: CSARVGGYTF.

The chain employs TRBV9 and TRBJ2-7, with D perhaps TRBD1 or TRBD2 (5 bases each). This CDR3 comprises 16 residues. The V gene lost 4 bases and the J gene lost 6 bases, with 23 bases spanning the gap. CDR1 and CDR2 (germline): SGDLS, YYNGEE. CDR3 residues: CASSPPPPGQYSEQYF. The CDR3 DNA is TGTGCCAGCAGCCCCCCGCCGCCGGGGCAATACTCCGAGCAGTACTTC.

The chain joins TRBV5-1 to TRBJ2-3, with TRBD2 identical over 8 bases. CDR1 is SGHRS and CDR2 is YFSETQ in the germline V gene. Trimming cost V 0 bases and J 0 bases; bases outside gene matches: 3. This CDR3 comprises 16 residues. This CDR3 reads CASSLVASGSTDTQYF. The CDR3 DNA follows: TGCGCCAGCAGCTTGGTGGCTAGCGGGAGCACAGATACGCAGTATTTT. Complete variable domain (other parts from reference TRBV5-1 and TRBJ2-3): KAGVTQTPRYLIKTRGQQVTLSCSPISGHRSVSWYQQTPGQGLQFLFEYFSETQRNKGNFPGRFSGRQFSNSRSEMNVSTLELGDSALYLCASSLVASGSTDTQYFGPGTRLTVL.

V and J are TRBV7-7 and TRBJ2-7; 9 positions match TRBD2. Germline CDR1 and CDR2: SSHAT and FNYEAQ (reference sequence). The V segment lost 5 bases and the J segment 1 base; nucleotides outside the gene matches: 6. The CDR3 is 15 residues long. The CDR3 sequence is CASSPGGGASYEQYF. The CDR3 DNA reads TGTGCCAGCAGCCCGGGCGGGGGGGCATCCTACGAGCAGTACTTC.

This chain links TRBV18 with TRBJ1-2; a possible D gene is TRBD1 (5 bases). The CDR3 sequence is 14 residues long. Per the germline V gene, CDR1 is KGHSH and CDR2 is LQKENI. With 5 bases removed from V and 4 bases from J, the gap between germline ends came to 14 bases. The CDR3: CASSELDSLYGYTF. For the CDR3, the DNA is TGTGCCAGCTCAGAACTCGACAGCCTCTATGGCTACACCTTC.

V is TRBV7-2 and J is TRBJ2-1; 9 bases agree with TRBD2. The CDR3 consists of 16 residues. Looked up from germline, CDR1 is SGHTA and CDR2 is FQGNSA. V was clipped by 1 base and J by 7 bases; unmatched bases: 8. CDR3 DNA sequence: TGTGCCAGCAGCTTAGTTGGTGCGGGGGGGCTTAATGAGCAGTTCTTC. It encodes CASSLVGAGGLNEQFF.

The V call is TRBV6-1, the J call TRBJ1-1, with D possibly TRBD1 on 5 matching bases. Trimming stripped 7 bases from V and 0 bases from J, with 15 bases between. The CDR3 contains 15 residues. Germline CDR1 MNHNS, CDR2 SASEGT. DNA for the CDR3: TGTGCCAGCAAAGTAGCAGGGAACGTGAACACTGAAGCTTTCTTT. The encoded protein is CASKVAGNVNTEAFF.

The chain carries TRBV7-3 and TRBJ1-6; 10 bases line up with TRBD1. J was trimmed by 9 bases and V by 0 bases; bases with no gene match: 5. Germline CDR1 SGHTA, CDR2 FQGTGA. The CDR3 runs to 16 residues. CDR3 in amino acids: CASSLTGQGSTSPLHF. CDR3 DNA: TGTGCCAGCAGCTTAACGGGACAGGGGTCTACTTCACCCCTCCACTTT.

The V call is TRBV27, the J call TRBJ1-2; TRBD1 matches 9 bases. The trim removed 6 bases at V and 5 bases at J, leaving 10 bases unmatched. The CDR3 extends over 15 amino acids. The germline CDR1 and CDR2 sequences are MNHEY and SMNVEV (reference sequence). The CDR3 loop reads CASRDIQGAKYGYTF. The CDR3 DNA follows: TGTGCCAGCAGGGATATACAGGGGGCGAAGTATGGCTACACCTTC.

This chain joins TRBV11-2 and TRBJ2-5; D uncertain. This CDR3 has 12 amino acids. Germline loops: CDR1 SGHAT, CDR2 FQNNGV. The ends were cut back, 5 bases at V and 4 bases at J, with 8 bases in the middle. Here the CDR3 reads CASSVWTETQYF. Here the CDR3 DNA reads TGTGCCAGCAGCGTTTGGACAGAGACCCAGTACTTC.

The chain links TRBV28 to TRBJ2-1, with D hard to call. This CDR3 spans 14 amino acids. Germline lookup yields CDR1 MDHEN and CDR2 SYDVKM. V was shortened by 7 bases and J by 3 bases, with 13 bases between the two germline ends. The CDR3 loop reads CASNPSDVYNEQFF. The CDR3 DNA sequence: TGTGCCAGCAATCCTTCGGACGTCTACAATGAGCAGTTCTTC.

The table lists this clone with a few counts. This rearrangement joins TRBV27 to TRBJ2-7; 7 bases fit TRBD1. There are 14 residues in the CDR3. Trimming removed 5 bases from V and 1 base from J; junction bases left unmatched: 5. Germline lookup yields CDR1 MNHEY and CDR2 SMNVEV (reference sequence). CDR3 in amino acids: CASSMGTASYEQYF. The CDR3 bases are TGTGCCAGCAGTATGGGGACAGCTTCCTACGAGCAGTACTTC.